This section outlines one T cell receptor (beta chain) sequence together with its context. Produced via immunoSEQ multiplex PCR; TCRdb's table is partial and in-frame only. In the table there are around 95,000 clones, under 95% of which are singletons. Germline lookup yields CDR1 SNHLY and CDR2 FYNNEI. The CDR3 sequence is 19 residues long. V shed 6 bases, J shed 0 bases, and the junction held 12 bases outside the gene matches. This record comes from a study of OX40 agonist ivuxolimab in advanced cancers. This chain links TRBV2 with TRBJ2-1; 12 nucleotides agree with TRBD2. Sequences were derived from CD4+ or CD8+ T cells sorted from blood, sampled in a trial of the OX40 agonist ivuxolimab. This receptor was identified in an adult with an advanced solid tumor such as melanoma, head and neck, liver or kidney cancer. CDR3 nucleotide sequence: TGTGCCAGCAGGGGGGGGACTAGCGGGCGCAAATTCTCCTACAATGAGCAGTTCTTC. Its translation is CASRGGTSGRKFSYNEQFF.